This T cell receptor (beta chain) was identified during a study of blood T cells in healthy people across ages. The CDR3 covers 12 residues. Germline V gene lookup returns CDR1 SGHTA and CDR2 FQGNSA. Trimming took off 4 bases at V and 7 bases at J, with 8 bases between the two ends. This clonotype was counted only a few times. For every donor, a draw yielded around 10 milliliters of peripheral blood. A second roughly 6 to 11 cycle PCR used barcoded and J-beta primers. Through a template-switch adaptor with 12 random nucleotides, each cDNA molecule received a tag. TCRdb passed the 5' RACE reads through MiXCR, listing each CDR3 protein once. The repertoire has about 640,000 distinct CDR3 sequences, 58% of them found once; the top ten carry 30% to 40%.

The TCR comes from a man in his 60s in good health. The specimen was blood. The gene calls are TRBV7-2 and TRBJ2-1, with D hard to call. As DNA, the CDR3 is TGTGCCAGCAGCTACCGGTGGAATGAGCAGTTCTTC. Protein product: CASSYRWNEQFF.